The T cell receptor (beta chain) under discussion was sequenced for a study of OX40 agonist ivuxolimab in advanced cancers. Turning to the study itself: The drug used for patients, ivuxolimab, was an agonistic anti-OX40 (CD134) antibody.

Germline V CDR1 and CDR2: SGHRS, YFSETQ. This CDR3 spans 15 amino acids. The V gene lost 1 base and the J gene lost 0 bases, with 8 bases spanning the gap. Anyone with autoimmune disease history or systemic immunosuppression was excluded. Study-wide findings and caveats: Mean expanded clone counts were higher in CD8+ than CD4+ T cells.

This clone was counted between two and nine times. What it binds is unknown. Distinct nucleotide sequences in the sample also encode this CDR3. The protocol was immunoSEQ multiplex PCR, while the TCRdb copy is restricted to in-frame clones and leaves out a portion. The sample carries approximately 44,000 clones, 80% recorded once. The source material was CD4+ or CD8+ T cells sorted from blood, sampled in a trial of the OX40 agonist ivuxolimab. This receptor was taken from an adult with an advanced solid tumor such as melanoma, head and neck, liver or kidney cancer. The chain has TRBV5-1 and TRBJ2-1; weak D call: TRBD1 (6 bases). The CDR3: CASSLTGFSYNEQFF. The CDR3 DNA sequence: TGCGCCAGCAGCTTGACAGGGTTCTCCTACAATGAGCAGTTCTTC.